Shown below are 28 T cell receptor beta chains from a single sample sequenced in a study of T cells after yellow fever vaccination. Each CDR3 protein gets one entry after TCRdb re-called the 5' RACE reads with MiXCR. This sample has 300,000 to 350,000 distinct CDR3 sequences, with approximately 8% found just once. Source: PBMCs, taken around 45 days after the first yellow fever vaccination. The source of these receptors is a man between 18 and 35 years old who received the YFV17D yellow fever vaccine.

This clonotype was counted between two and nine times. V gene TRBV7-9 combines with J gene TRBJ2-6; no definite D call. The CDR3 covers 15 residues. Germline V gives CDR1 SEHNR, CDR2 FQNEAQ (reference sequence). Trimming pared 5 bases from V and 0 bases from J, leaving 8 bases between. The CDR3 nucleotides read TGTGCCAGCAGCGCAGATCCCTCTGGGGCCAACGTCCTGACTTTC. Translating gives CASSADPSGANVLTF.

This chain uses TRBV7-8 with TRBJ2-3; the match to TRBD2 covers 14 bases. CDR1 is SGHVS and CDR2 is FQNEAQ in the germline V gene. The CDR3 extends over 16 amino acids. The V segment lost 5 bases and the J segment 5 bases; nucleotides outside the gene matches: 6. The CDR3 region is CASSPTSGGGGDTQYF. Written as DNA, the CDR3 is TGTGCCAGCAGCCCGACTAGCGGGGGGGGAGGAGATACGCAGTATTTT.

This clonotype was picked up a small number of times. The rearrangement uses TRBV6-5 and TRBJ1-6; no definite D call. CDR3 length: 15 residues. Per germline, CDR1 MNHEY and CDR2 SVGAGI. Trimming took 2 bases from V and 9 from J, leaving 14 bases between them. Written as DNA, the CDR3 is TGTGCCAGCAGTTACGGGTCGGCGTCCGGTTCACCCCTCCACTTT. Encoded protein: CASSYGSASGSPLHF.

This sequence joins TRBV10-3 and TRBJ1-5; perhaps TRBD1 as D (6 bases). Looked up from germline, CDR1 is ENHRY and CDR2 is SYGVKD. V lost 5 bases and J 7 bases, leaving 18 bases between the germline ends. The CDR3 runs to 15 residues. The CDR3 is CAISPTGINRQPQHF. DNA of the CDR3: TGTGCCATCAGTCCTACAGGGATAAATCGGCAGCCCCAGCATTTT.

The chain is built from TRBV6-5 and TRBJ2-2; the D is unclear. Germline CDR1 is MNHEY and CDR2 is SVGAGI. The CDR3 consists of 14 residues. Deletions cut 0 bases from V and 4 bases from J, with 6 bases between. DNA for the CDR3: TGTGCCAGCAGTTACTCGCGGAGCACCGGGGAGCTGTTTTTT. Encoded protein: CASSYSRSTGELFF.

The rearrangement links TRBV27 to TRBJ2-1; 9 nucleotides line up with TRBD2. V lost 1 base to trimming and J lost 6 bases; unmatched junction nucleotides: 7. In germline, CDR1 is MNHEY, CDR2 SMNVEV (reference sequence). The CDR3 spans 16 residues. This chain's CDR3 is CASSLWGGGAPNEQFF. The CDR3 region has the DNA TGTGCCAGCAGTTTATGGGGCGGGGGGGCTCCCAATGAGCAGTTCTTC.

J is TRBJ2-6 and V is TRBV10-1; D unresolved. CDR3 length: 14 amino acids. The V and J ends lost 2 bases and 0 bases respectively, with 2 bases between them. From germline, CDR1 is WNHNN and CDR2 SYGVQD (reference sequence). Here the CDR3 DNA reads TGCGCCAGCAGTGAGGACTCTGGGGCCAACGTCCTGACTTTC. Translated, it gives CASSEDSGANVLTF.

The rearrangement links TRBV15 to TRBJ2-1, with D unclear. Deletions cut 4 bases from V and 9 bases from J, with 16 bases between. This CDR3 has 14 amino acids. Germline V gene sequence: CDR1 LNHNV, CDR2 YYDKDF (reference sequence). The CDR3 bases are TGTGCCACCAGCACAAGAACAGCCCACACTGAGCAGTTCTTC. Amino acid sequence: CATSTRTAHTEQFF.

V gene TRBV6-2 or TRBV6-3 combines with J gene TRBJ2-3, with TRBD2 identical over 12 bases. V dropped 4 bases and J dropped 6; count of bases not matched to a gene: 8. Germline CDR1 reads MNHEY; CDR2 reads SVGEGT. This CDR3 is built from 16 residues. CDR3 sequence: CASSSPTSGGPDTQYF. In nucleotides, the CDR3 is TGTGCCAGCAGTTCCCCTACTAGCGGGGGGCCCGATACGCAGTATTTT.

In this sample, this clonotype turned up a few times. V and J are TRBV7-9 and TRBJ2-7; D is unresolved. The germline V gene has CDR1 SEHNR and CDR2 FQNEAQ (reference sequence). Between the trimmed V and J ends, which lost 5 bases and 6 bases, there was a span of 11 bases. This CDR3 comprises 12 residues. CDR3 region: CASSVGFTEQYF. In nucleotides, the CDR3 is TGTGCCAGCAGCGTAGGGTTTACCGAGCAGTACTTC.

A few counts support this clonotype. The chain joins TRBV18 to TRBJ1-2; D gene unclear. Trimming cost V 4 bases and J 0 bases, with 6 bases left between them. CDR1 and CDR2 from the germline V gene are KGHSH and LQKENI. The CDR3 totals 13 residues. The CDR3 sequence is CASSQEANYGYTF. The CDR3 nucleotides are TGTGCCAGCTCACAGGAAGCTAACTATGGCTACACCTTC.

This clonotype was seen only a few times. This chain links TRBV30 with TRBJ2-3, with D hard to call. Trimming pared 2 bases from V and 8 bases from J, leaving 17 bases between. Germline assignment: CDR1 GTSNPN and CDR2 SVGIG (reference sequence). The CDR3 is made up of 14 amino acids. The CDR3 DNA reads TGTGCCTGGAGTCTACTCTGGGCTCCCCGTACGCAGTATTTT. It translates to CAWSLLWAPRTQYF.

V gene TRBV6-1 combines with J gene TRBJ2-7; D could derive from TRBD1 or TRBD2 (5 bases each). Trimming removed 7 bases from V and 4 bases from J, with 14 bases in between. The CDR3 runs to 13 residues. From germline, CDR1 is MNHNS and CDR2 SASEGT. The CDR3 DNA reads as TGTGCCAGCACCGACCTCGGGGCTTACGAGCAGTACTTC. Translation: CASTDLGAYEQYF.

The chain uses TRBV6-5 and TRBJ2-5; D possibly matches TRBD1 or TRBD2 (5 bases each). V lost 4 bases and J lost 4, with 13 bases in between. The CDR3 consists of 14 residues. Germline V gene data show CDR1 as MNHEY and CDR2 as SVGAGI. The CDR3 coding sequence is TGTGCCAGCAGTTCCTTCCAGGGACGAGAGACCCAGTACTTC. It is translated as CASSSFQGRETQYF.

This clonotype was seen a few times. The chain uses TRBV15 and TRBJ2-5; no clear D. The CDR3 has 12 residues. Germline V gives CDR1 LNHNV, CDR2 YYDKDF (reference sequence). The ends were cut back, 0 bases at V and 6 bases at J, with 5 bases in the middle. The CDR3 loop is CATSRDWQTQYF. In nucleotides, the CDR3 is TGTGCCACCAGCAGAGATTGGCAGACCCAGTACTTC.

This chain links TRBV5-1 with TRBJ2-3, with 16 bases aligning to TRBD2. With 3 bases clipped from V and 5 bases from J, the junction kept 12 bases outside the gene matches. The CDR3 contains 19 residues. Germline V gene lookup returns CDR1 SGHRS and CDR2 YFSETQ. This chain's CDR3 is CASSSGLAGGRSFQDTQYF. The CDR3 region has the DNA TGCGCCAGCAGCTCGGGACTAGCGGGGGGGCGGTCCTTTCAAGATACGCAGTATTTT. The full variable domain, completed using reference TRBV5-1 and TRBJ2-3, is KAGVTQTPRYLIKTRGQQVTLSCSPISGHRSVSWYQQTPGQGLQFLFEYFSETQRNKGNFPGRFSGRQFSNSRSEMNVSTLELGDSALYLCASSSGLAGGRSFQDTQYFGPGTRLTVL.

The V gene is TRBV12-5, the J gene TRBJ1-1; D unclear. The CDR3 contains 13 residues. V was trimmed by 2 bases and J by 4 bases, leaving 8 bases between them. CDR1 and CDR2 from the germline V gene are LGHNT and FRNRAP. This CDR3 is CASGLYGSTEAFF. The CDR3, as DNA: TGTGCTAGTGGTTTGTATGGGAGCACTGAAGCTTTCTTT.

This clonotype was seen at least ten times. The chain has TRBV5-1 and TRBJ1-5; unclear D gene. CDR3 size: 16 residues. In germline, CDR1 is SGHRS, CDR2 YFSETQ. V lost 4 bases and J lost 5, with 19 bases in between. This CDR3 reads CASSPSGLSRDQPQHF. CDR3 nucleotide sequence: TGCGCCAGCAGCCCGAGCGGACTGAGCCGAGATCAGCCCCAGCATTTT.

This clonotype was detected ten times or more. Written as DNA, the CDR3 is TGTGCCAGCAGCTTCGGGACAGGGGGCTATGGCTACACCTTC. This encodes CASSFGTGGYGYTF. V usage is TRBV7-2 and J usage is TRBJ1-2; 11 bases align to TRBD1. CDR1 and CDR2 (germline): SGHTA, FQGNSA. V trimming: 3 bases; J trimming: 4 bases; junction bases outside the gene matches: 1. The CDR3 covers 14 residues.

V and J are TRBV7-3 and TRBJ2-3, with a tentative D call TRBD1 (6 bases). V was clipped by 3 bases and J by 5 bases, with 12 bases between them. The CDR3 is 14 residues long. The germline V gene has CDR1 SGHTA and CDR2 FQGTGA. The CDR3 loop is CASSFSGAEDTQYF. The CDR3 region has the DNA TGTGCCAGCAGCTTTTCAGGGGCGGAAGATACGCAGTATTTT. The full variable domain, with the rest looked up from reference TRBV7-3 and TRBJ2-3, is GAGVSQTPSNKVTEKGKYVELRCDPISGHTALYWYRQSLGQGPEFLIYFQGTGAADDSGLPNDRFFAVRPEGSVSTLKIQRTERGDSAVYLCASSFSGAEDTQYFGPGTRLTVL.

This chain uses TRBV20-1 with TRBJ2-2, with D uncertain. The CDR3 extends over 13 amino acids. Germline lookup yields CDR1 DFQATT and CDR2 SNEGSKA (reference sequence). V lost 2 bases and J 2 bases, leaving 6 bases between the germline ends. Here the CDR3 reads CSARRLNTGELFF. CDR3 in DNA: TGCAGTGCTAGACGGCTAAACACCGGGGAGCTGTTTTTT.

This clonotype has a handful of counts. The CDR3 loop reads CASSTDWDTQYF. CDR3 DNA sequence: TGTGCCAGCAGTACCGACTGGGATACGCAGTATTTT. The genes are TRBV6-2 or TRBV6-3 and TRBJ2-3; D not resolved. The CDR3 sequence is 12 residues long. The germline CDR1 and CDR2 sequences are MNHEY and SVGEGT. The V end lost 5 bases, the J end lost 6 bases, and 9 bases lay between the germline ends.

This chain uses TRBV20-1 with TRBJ2-1; D is ambiguous. Germline V gene lookup returns CDR1 DFQATT and CDR2 SNEGSKA (reference sequence). The CDR3 is made up of 12 amino acids. V lost 7 bases and J lost 0, with 7 bases in between. In DNA form, the CDR3 reads TGCAGTGAAAGTGGCTCCTACAATGAGCAGTTCTTC. This translates into CSESGSYNEQFF.

V usage is TRBV4-3 and J usage is TRBJ2-5; D perhaps matches TRBD2 (6 bases). Germline CDR1 LGHNA, CDR2 YSLEER. The CDR3 covers 18 residues. V was cut by 1 base and J by 3 bases, with 21 bases left in between. CDR3 nucleotide sequence: TGCGCCAGCAGCCAAGCTACACGCGGAGGGGCCGCCGAAGAGACCCAGTACTTC. It encodes CASSQATRGGAAEETQYF.

This clonotype was picked up many times. J is TRBJ1-1 and V is TRBV7-9; D not resolved. Trimming removed 8 bases from V and 6 bases from J, with 16 bases in between. Germline loops: CDR1 SEHNR, CDR2 FQNEAQ (reference sequence). The CDR3 loop spans 13 amino acids. The CDR3 protein is CASLLGQAAEAFF. CDR3 DNA: TGTGCCAGCCTGCTAGGGCAGGCGGCTGAAGCTTTCTTT.

In its sample, this clonotype was seen many times. CDR3 coding DNA: TGCGCCAGCAGCTTGGGGGGTTATAGCAATCAGCCCCAGCATTTT. Its translation: CASSLGGYSNQPQHF. This chain uses TRBV5-1 with TRBJ1-5; no reliable D call. The germline V gene has CDR1 SGHRS and CDR2 YFSETQ. CDR3 size: 15 residues. Trimming pared 0 bases from V and 0 bases from J, leaving 7 bases between.

This clonotype appeared a few times. This sequence joins TRBV4-1 and TRBJ1-5, with 7 bases that match TRBD1. This CDR3 contains 16 residues. Losses at the gene ends were 0 bases for V and 4 bases for J; bases not matched to a gene: 6. Germline V gene data show CDR1 as MGHRA and CDR2 as YSYEKL. CDR3 in amino acids: CASSQEGGGRNQPQHF. CDR3 in DNA: TGCGCCAGCAGCCAAGAAGGAGGGGGCCGAAATCAGCCCCAGCATTTT.

V usage is TRBV29-1 and J usage is TRBJ2-1; maybe TRBD2 (5 bases). The V end lost 0 bases, the J end lost 10 bases, and 19 bases lay between the germline ends. CDR1 is SQVTM, CDR2 ANQGSEA, per germline. The CDR3 length is 15 residues. In DNA, the CDR3 is TGCAGCGTTGAAGATCCGGGGTACCCTAACGGGGAGCAGTTCTTC. Amino acid sequence: CSVEDPGYPNGEQFF.